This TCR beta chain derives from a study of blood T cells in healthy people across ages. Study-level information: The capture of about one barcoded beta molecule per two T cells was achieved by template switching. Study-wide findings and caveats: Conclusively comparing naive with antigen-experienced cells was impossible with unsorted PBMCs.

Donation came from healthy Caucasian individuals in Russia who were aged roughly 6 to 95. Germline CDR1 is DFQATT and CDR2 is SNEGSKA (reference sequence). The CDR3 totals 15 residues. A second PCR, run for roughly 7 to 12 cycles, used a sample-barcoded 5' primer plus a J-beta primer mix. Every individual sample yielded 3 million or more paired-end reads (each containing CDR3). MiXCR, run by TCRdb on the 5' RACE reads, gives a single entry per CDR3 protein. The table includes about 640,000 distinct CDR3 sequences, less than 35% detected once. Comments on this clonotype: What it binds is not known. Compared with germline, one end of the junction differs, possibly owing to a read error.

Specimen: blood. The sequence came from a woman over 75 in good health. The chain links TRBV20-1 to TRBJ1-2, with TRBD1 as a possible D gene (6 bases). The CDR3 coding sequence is TGCAGTGCTAGGTCCTCCACGGGACGTGGCGGGGGCTGCACCTTC. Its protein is CSARSSTGRGGGCTF.